Shown below are 28 T cell receptor beta chains from a single sample sequenced in a study of regulatory T cells in long-lasting Graves disease. Noted time point: persistent/refractory GD, antithyroid drugs over 5 years with positive TRAb. Isolated PBMC RNA provided the starting material for the TCR library. Both iRepertoire HTBI primers and Arm-PCR of CDR3 regions were used to build the TCR beta libraries. Via MiXCR, TCRdb re-called the multiplex PCR reads, giving one row per CDR3 protein. The sample has about 460,000 distinct CDR3 sequences; 22% are singletons. Material: peripheral blood mononuclear cells (PBMCs), obtained when the disease was refractory, from a patient treated with antithyroid drugs. Receptor source: a female donor with Graves disease.

This clonotype was detected many times. The chain links TRBV20-1 to TRBJ2-5; 7 bases map to TRBD2. Germline V gene sequence: CDR1 DFQATT, CDR2 SNEGSKA (reference sequence). V shed 3 bases, J shed 5 bases, and the junction held 6 bases outside the gene matches. This CDR3 comprises 13 residues. The CDR3 reads CSARGPGGETQYF. DNA of the CDR3: TGCAGTGCTAGGGGCCCCGGGGGGGAGACCCAGTACTTC.

V is TRBV27 and J is TRBJ2-7; 10 nucleotides align to TRBD1. V was pared by 9 bases and J by 3 bases, with 8 bases of the junction left unmatched. CDR1 MNHEY and CDR2 SMNVEV come from the germline V gene (reference sequence). This CDR3 has 14 amino acids. CDR3 sequence reads: CASGPGQGIYEQYF. The CDR3 nucleotides read TGTGCCAGTGGCCCGGGACAGGGGATCTACGAGCAGTACTTC.

This clonotype was counted ten times or more. This sequence joins TRBV28 and TRBJ1-3; possibly TRBD1 for D (6 bases). Germline V lookup: CDR1 MDHEN, CDR2 SYDVKM. V was cut by 4 bases and J by 0 bases, with 25 bases left in between. This CDR3 is built from 20 residues. The CDR3 protein is CASSSVLPRNRALSGNTIYF. As DNA, the CDR3 is TGTGCCAGCAGTTCCGTCCTACCGAGGAACAGGGCCCTCTCTGGAAACACCATATATTTT.

The rearrangement links TRBV30 to TRBJ2-1; D not resolved. CDR1 GTSNPN and CDR2 SVGIG come from the germline V gene (reference sequence). The V end lost 5 bases, the J end lost 4 bases, and 9 bases lay between the germline ends. This CDR3 contains 12 residues. CDR3 bases: TGTGCCTGGTCGGCGGTATACAATGAGCAGTTCTTC. Translation: CAWSAVYNEQFF.

This clonotype has only a few counts. The rearrangement uses TRBV10-3 and TRBJ1-1; a weak D match, TRBD1 (5 bases). The CDR3 runs to 14 residues. The germline gives CDR1 ENHRY, CDR2 SYGVKD. V lost 5 bases to trimming and J lost 7 bases, with 17 bases between them. In nucleotides, the CDR3 is TGTGCCATCAGTCCCTCGCCGCCTGGGGGTGAAGCTTTCTTT. Translating gives CAISPSPPGGEAFF.

In this sample, this clonotype turned up many times. The rearrangement links TRBV24-1 to TRBJ2-2, with no clear D. The germline V gene has CDR1 KGHDR and CDR2 SFDVKD. Deletions cut 0 bases from V and 5 bases from J, with 6 bases between. The CDR3 has 14 residues. CDR3 amino acids: CATSDLSVTGELFF. CDR3 sequence (DNA): TGTGCCACCAGTGATTTGTCTGTAACCGGGGAGCTGTTTTTT.

This clonotype turned up a few times. One base separates it from a far larger clone, so it is likely a read error. This rearrangement joins TRBV11-3 to TRBJ1-1; D uncertain. The CDR3 totals 12 residues. V was cut by 4 bases and J by 5 bases, with 8 bases left in between. The germline CDR1 and CDR2 sequences are SGHNT and YENEEA. CDR3 coding DNA: TGTGCCAGCAGCTCACGGGAAACTGAAGCTTTCTTT. It is translated as CASSSRETEAFF.

The rearrangement links TRBV13 to TRBJ2-7, with TRBD2 as a possible D gene (7 bases). V lost 5 bases, J lost 2 bases, and 13 bases lay in between. This CDR3 comprises 14 residues. Per the germline V gene, CDR1 is PRHDT and CDR2 is FYEKMQ (reference sequence). The CDR3 DNA is TGTGCCAGCAGCCGGGGGGCGAGAACCTACGAGCAGTACTTC. Residues: CASSRGARTYEQYF.

This clonotype was detected many times. This chain uses TRBV11-1 with TRBJ2-5; 8 nucleotides agree with TRBD2. Trimming removed 5 bases from V and 2 bases from J; junction bases left unmatched: 4. CDR3 length: 14 amino acids. CDR1 and CDR2 (germline): SGHAT, FQDESV (reference sequence). The CDR3 sequence: CASSKAGAQETQYF. CDR3 sequence (DNA): TGTGCCAGCAGCAAAGCGGGGGCTCAAGAGACCCAGTACTTC. Full variable domain (remainder filled in from reference TRBV11-1 and TRBJ2-5): EAEVAQSPRYKITEKSQAVAFWCDPISGHATLYWYRQILGQGPELLVQFQDESVVDDSQLPKDRFSAERLKGVDSTLKIQPAELGDSAMYLCASSKAGAQETQYFGPGTRLLVL.

This clonotype appeared a few times. CDR3 loop: CATSSKREWGHEQFF. In DNA form, the CDR3 reads TGTGCCACCAGCAGTAAGCGGGAGTGGGGGCATGAGCAGTTCTTC. The chain recombines TRBV15 with TRBJ2-1; 8 bases map to TRBD2. In germline, CDR1 is LNHNV, CDR2 YYDKDF (reference sequence). After removal of 3 bases from V and 8 bases from J, the junction contained 9 bases not matched to a gene. The CDR3 runs to 15 residues. Full variable domain (missing parts from reference TRBV15 and TRBJ2-1): DAMVIQNPRYQVTQFGKPVTLSCSQTLNHNVMYWYQQKSSQAPKLLFHYYDKDFNNEADTPDNFQSRRPNTSFCFLDIRSPGLGDTAMYLCATSSKREWGHEQFFGPGTRLTVL.

The CDR3 reads CASSEIQPQHF. The CDR3 DNA is TGCGCCAGCAGTGAGATACAGCCCCAGCATTTT. The V call is TRBV10-1, the J call TRBJ1-5; D remains unclear. This CDR3 is built from 11 residues. V was trimmed by 2 bases and J by 7 bases, leaving 3 bases between them. CDR1 is WNHNN and CDR2 is SYGVQD in the germline V gene (reference sequence).

V gene TRBV28 combines with J gene TRBJ2-1, with D possibly TRBD1 on 6 matching bases. CDR1 MDHEN and CDR2 SYDVKM come from the germline V gene. Trimming took 8 bases from V and 3 from J, leaving 17 bases between them. There are 15 residues in the CDR3. The CDR3, as DNA: TGTGCCAGCTCGGGCGACAGGCTCTTCTACAATGAGCAGTTCTTC. Its protein is CASSGDRLFYNEQFF.

This clonotype was detected ten times or more. The CDR3 sequence is CASSFDHWGVQGAFF. CDR3 sequence (DNA): TGTGCCAGCAGCTTTGATCACTGGGGCGTTCAGGGAGCTTTCTTT. The chain employs TRBV7-8 and TRBJ1-1, with D possibly being TRBD1 (5 bases). The CDR3 is 15 residues long. V lost 3 bases, J lost 10 bases, and 21 bases lay in between. Germline V lookup: CDR1 SGHVS, CDR2 FQNEAQ.

This clonotype was detected only a few times. CDR3 bases: TGTGCCAGCAGCCCGGAGGACAGGCCGAACACTGAAGCTTTCTTT. Residues: CASSPEDRPNTEAFF. V gene TRBV7-9 combines with J gene TRBJ1-1, with 7 bases aligning to TRBD1. Unmatched junction bases numbered 7, after V lost 5 bases and J lost 1 base. The CDR3 is 15 residues long. In germline, CDR1 is SEHNR, CDR2 FQNEAQ (reference sequence).

This clonotype was counted a few times. The V and J genes are TRBV18 and TRBJ1-1; D not resolved. Trimming cost V 1 base and J 3 bases, with 12 bases left between them. The CDR3 sequence is 15 residues long. Germline V gene data show CDR1 as KGHSH and CDR2 as LQKENI. CDR3 nucleotide sequence: TGTGCCAGCTCACCACTCTTCAGTAAGGACACTGAAGCTTTCTTT. As protein: CASSPLFSKDTEAFF.

The chain couples TRBV7-9 to TRBJ2-7, with TRBD2 matching over 8 bases. Germline V CDR1 and CDR2: SEHNR, FQNEAQ (reference sequence). V was pared by 3 bases and J by 2 bases, with 6 bases of the junction left unmatched. The CDR3 contains 15 residues. The CDR3 DNA reads TGTGCCAGCAGCTTGGTGACTAGCGTACCCTACGAGCAGTACTTC. It codes for CASSLVTSVPYEQYF.

J is TRBJ1-1 and V is TRBV13; D unresolved. This CDR3 is built from 15 residues. The germline CDR1 and CDR2 sequences are PRHDT and FYEKMQ (reference sequence). V was clipped by 5 bases and J by 4 bases, with 17 bases between them. CDR3 region: CASSTLDHEGTEAFF. DNA of the CDR3: TGTGCCAGCAGCACCCTCGACCACGAGGGCACTGAAGCTTTCTTT.

J is TRBJ2-7 and V is TRBV10-3, with D possibly matching TRBD1 (6 bases). The CDR3 is 11 residues long. Looked up from germline, CDR1 is ENHRY and CDR2 is SYGVKD. Trimming took 10 bases from V and 7 from J, leaving 14 bases between them. CDR3 sequence (DNA): TGTGCCACCTCACAGGGACGGGAGCAGTACTTC. As protein: CATSQGREQYF.

This sequence joins TRBV13 and TRBJ1-5; D gene ambiguous. Trimming pared 5 bases from V and 5 bases from J, leaving 10 bases between. Germline CDR1 is PRHDT and CDR2 is FYEKMQ (reference sequence). This CDR3 has 13 residues. CDR3 sequence (DNA): TGTGCCAGCAGCACCGGCCAAGATCAGCCCCAGCATTTT. Its translation: CASSTGQDQPQHF.

The rearrangement joins TRBV28 to TRBJ1-6; TRBD1 is a possible D gene (6 bases). Germline values: CDR1 MDHEN, CDR2 SYDVKM. Trimming stripped 5 bases from V and 4 bases from J, with 18 bases between. The CDR3 is made up of 17 amino acids. The CDR3 nucleotides are TGTGCCAGCAGTATGCGCCAGGGGTTCGGGTATAATTCACCCCTCCACTTT. It is translated as CASSMRQGFGYNSPLHF.

Many counts were recorded for this clonotype. The chain joins TRBV7-2 to TRBJ2-7; 8 bases match TRBD2. V was pared by 2 bases and J by 4 bases, with 7 bases of the junction left unmatched. Germline-derived CDR1 and CDR2 are SGHTA and FQGNSA. This CDR3 region has 15 residues. The CDR3 DNA is TGTGCCAGCAGCTTATCGGGGGGGGCCATGTACGAGCAGTACTTC. Translating gives CASSLSGGAMYEQYF.

This clonotype was seen a few times. V is TRBV7-2 and J is TRBJ1-6, with D unclear. The CDR3 length is 17 residues. The germline gives CDR1 SGHTA, CDR2 FQGNSA. V was pared by 2 bases and J by 7 bases, with 18 bases between. Written as DNA, the CDR3 is TGTGCCAGCAGCTTACAGTCGGGCTTCCTAGGGAATTCACCCCTCCACTTT. Its translation: CASSLQSGFLGNSPLHF.

Remarks on this clonotype: It may be a read error: a sequence one base away is much more abundant. The chain recombines TRBV7-8 with TRBJ1-5; no definite D call. Germline V gene lookup returns CDR1 SGHVS and CDR2 FQNEAQ. CDR3 size: 13 residues. CDR3 loop: CTSSLAHRQPQHF. The CDR3 nucleotides are TGTACCAGCAGCTTAGCGCATCGGCAGCCCCAGCATTTT.

V and J are TRBV6-1 and TRBJ1-2; D is uncertain. V was clipped by 7 bases and J by 5 bases, with 11 bases between them. CDR3 length: 12 residues. Germline V gives CDR1 MNHNS, CDR2 SASEGT. CDR3 sequence reads: CASTPGEYGYTF. The CDR3 DNA reads TGTGCCAGCACCCCCGGGGAGTATGGCTACACCTTC.

V is TRBV9 and J is TRBJ1-6; D is unclear. CDR3 size: 18 residues. CDR1 is SGDLS and CDR2 is YYNGEE in the germline V gene. Trimming shortened V by 0 bases and J by 9 bases, and 22 bases separated the two germline ends. CDR3 region: CASSVVPSGISIGSPLHF. The CDR3 DNA follows: TGTGCCAGCAGCGTAGTCCCCTCCGGAATCTCTATAGGTTCACCCCTCCACTTT.

This clonotype showed up many times. J is TRBJ1-2 and V is TRBV2, with D possibly TRBD1 on 5 matching bases. CDR3 length equals 15 residues. Per germline, CDR1 SNHLY and CDR2 FYNNEI. V gave up 2 bases and J gave up 7 bases, with 17 bases separating them. The DNA of the CDR3 is TGTGCCAGCAGTGAAAGGCGGGACCAAGTAGGTGGCTACACCTTC. Its protein is CASSERRDQVGGYTF.

The chain recombines TRBV5-5 with TRBJ1-1; D is ambiguous. V was clipped by 2 bases and J by 1 base, with 12 bases between them. Per the germline V gene, CDR1 is SGHKS and CDR2 is YYEKEE (reference sequence). The CDR3 extends over 15 amino acids. DNA of the CDR3: TGTGCCAGCAGCTTAGAAGAATACGCGAACACTGAAGCTTTCTTT. Its translation is CASSLEEYANTEAFF.

This clonotype was observed at least ten times. This sequence joins TRBV30 and TRBJ1-1; weak D call: TRBD1 (6 bases). V lost 2 bases and J 5 bases, leaving 15 bases between the germline ends. This CDR3 is built from 14 residues. CDR1 and CDR2 (germline): GTSNPN, SVGIG (reference sequence). This CDR3 is CAWSPDSGTTEAFF. Written as DNA, the CDR3 is TGTGCCTGGAGTCCGGACAGCGGAACAACTGAAGCTTTCTTT.